Below, 3 T cell receptor beta chains from the same sample are listed, as sequenced in a study of blood T cell repertoires in COVID-19 (dated by TCRdb to 2019 to 2021). The protocol used for the library was the immunoSEQ multiplex PCR assay. Not all clones reach the TCRdb copy of this immuneACCESS table, which keeps in-frame sequences only. Checked studies attribute under half of the gap to unresolved V genes and leave the rest unexplained. Counted in this sample were approximately 200,000 clones; 60% to 80% of them appeared once. Together, the top ten hold 17% of the sample. Sample: peripheral blood. The receptor set was obtained from a man aged 55 to 70 with active or convalescent COVID-19.

The sample holds one count of this clone. This chain uses TRBV19 with TRBJ2-7, with TRBD1 matching 8 bases. The CDR3 spans 14 residues. Germline loops: CDR1 LNHDA, CDR2 SQIVND (reference sequence). Unmatched junction bases numbered 8, after V lost 5 bases and J lost 5 bases. The CDR3 reads CASSLTTGVHEQYF. The CDR3 DNA reads TGTGCCAGTAGTTTAACGACAGGGGTCCACGAGCAGTACTTC. The full variable domain, completed using reference TRBV19 and TRBJ2-7, is DGGITQSPKYLFRKEGQNVTLSCEQNLNHDAMYWYRQDPGQGLRLIYYSQIVNDFQKGDIAEGYSVSREKKESFPLTVTSAQKNPTAFYLCASSLTTGVHEQYFGPGTRLTVT.

The gene calls are TRBV4-2 and TRBJ2-1; 7 bases map to TRBD2. The CDR3 runs to 14 residues. Germline V CDR1 and CDR2: LGHNA, YNFKEQ. The junction had 6 bases not matched to a gene; V was cut back by 3 bases and J by 7 bases. In DNA, the CDR3 is TGTGCCAGCAGCCAGGGGGGGGAGCGGAATGAGCAGTTCTTC. Protein sequence: CASSQGGERNEQFF.

As for this clone: Other DNA variants within this sample encode the same CDR3. The chain recombines TRBV28 with TRBJ2-7; D is perhaps TRBD2 (6 bases). Germline loops: CDR1 MDHEN, CDR2 SYDVKM. The CDR3 contains 13 residues. The germline V and J ends were trimmed by 10 bases and 0 bases, with 13 bases remaining between them. CDR3 in DNA: TGTGCCACCGTGCGGGGCAGCTCCTACGAGCAGTACTTC. Amino acids: CATVRGSSYEQYF.